Presented here are 29 T cell receptor beta chains from one specimen sequenced in a study of vaccination and CD4 T cells after COVID-19. Using its own MiXCR run on the PCR reads, TCRdb lists one record per CDR3 protein. The sample lists some 28,000 distinct CDR3 sequences, approximately 53% occurring once. Noted time point: late sampling 161 to 241 days after vaccination in a few convalescent patients. This specimen was CD4+ T cells from blood, taken about 7 months after SARS-CoV-2 vaccination. The receptors were sampled from a human donor who had recovered from COVID-19.

This chain uses TRBV7-8 with TRBJ2-7, with 10 bases identical to TRBD2. V lost 3 bases to trimming and J lost 6 bases; unmatched junction nucleotides: 5. The CDR3 covers 14 residues. CDR1 and CDR2 from the germline V gene are SGHVS and FQNEAQ. The CDR3 reads CASSLVAGGSEQYF. The CDR3, as DNA: TGTGCCAGCAGCTTGGTAGCGGGAGGTTCCGAGCAGTACTTC.

The chain combines TRBV27 with TRBJ2-2; D unclear. V lost 8 bases and J 4 bases, leaving 11 bases between the germline ends. The CDR3 is made up of 13 amino acids. In germline, CDR1 is MNHEY, CDR2 SMNVEV (reference sequence). CDR3 region: CASGRGVTGELFF. The CDR3 DNA reads TGTGCCAGCGGCCGAGGCGTCACCGGGGAGCTGTTTTTT.

J is TRBJ2-6 and V is TRBV20-1, with D hard to call. The CDR3 covers 15 residues. Trimming left V 2 bases short and J 5 bases short, with 13 bases between. Germline-derived CDR1 and CDR2 are DFQATT and SNEGSKA (reference sequence). The CDR3 loop reads CSARRSRDRANVLTF. The CDR3 DNA sequence: TGCAGTGCTAGACGTAGCAGAGACAGGGCCAACGTCCTGACTTTC.

This clonotype was counted a few times. The CDR3 is CATRRGTEAFF. For the CDR3, the DNA is TGTGCCACCCGTCGGGGCACTGAAGCTTTCTTT. The rearrangement links TRBV28 to TRBJ1-1; the D is unclear. Trimming took 10 bases from V and 4 from J, leaving 10 bases between them. The germline gives CDR1 MDHEN, CDR2 SYDVKM. This CDR3 has 11 residues.

This chain joins TRBV10-3 and TRBJ2-7; D may be TRBD2 (6 bases). Germline V gene sequence: CDR1 ENHRY, CDR2 SYGVKD. V was clipped by 0 bases and J by 9 bases, with 9 bases between them. This CDR3 region has 12 residues. CDR3 DNA: TGTGCCATCAGTGAGTCGATGGGGGGGCAGTACTTC. This translates into CAISESMGGQYF.

This chain joins TRBV29-1 and TRBJ1-2; TRBD1 aligns across 11 bases. V lost 6 bases and J lost 7; bases outside the gene matches: 10. The CDR3 is 14 amino acids. Germline-derived CDR1 and CDR2 are SQVTM and ANQGSEA. Here the CDR3 DNA reads TGCAGCGTGGGCGGACAGGGGGCGCGAAGTGGCTACACCTTC. This encodes CSVGGQGARSGYTF.

V is TRBV20-1 and J is TRBJ2-2, with a weak D call TRBD2 (6 bases). The CDR3 contains 14 residues. CDR1 and CDR2 (germline): DFQATT, SNEGSKA (reference sequence). CDR3 in DNA: TGCAGCGGAATGGGGGGTACGAACACCGGGGAGCTGTTTTTT. It encodes CSGMGGTNTGELFF.

This clonotype is a singleton in its sample. The chain joins TRBV7-2 to TRBJ2-7, with 8 positions matching TRBD1. The V gene's germline CDR1 is SGHTA and CDR2 FQGNSA. The CDR3 is made up of 15 amino acids. Trimming removed 3 bases from V and 3 bases from J; junction bases left unmatched: 7. CDR3 DNA sequence: TGTGCCAGCAGCTTTCCTGACAGGGGACACTACGAGCAGTACTTC. It specifies CASSFPDRGHYEQYF. Using reference TRBV7-2 and TRBJ2-7 for the parts outside the CDR3, the full variable domain is GAGVSQSPSNKVTEKGKDVELRCDPISGHTALYWYRQSLGQGLEFLIYFQGNSAPDKSGLPSDRFSAERTGGSVSTLTIQRTQQEDSAVYLCASSFPDRGHYEQYFGPGTRLTVT.

The rearrangement joins TRBV19 to TRBJ2-7; 10 bases are shared with TRBD2. The CDR3 consists of 17 residues. Germline CDR1 reads LNHDA; CDR2 reads SQIVND (reference sequence). V dropped 1 base and J dropped 5; count of bases not matched to a gene: 11. For the CDR3, the DNA is TGTGCCAGTAGTATAGGCTCTAGCGGGAGCCGCTTAAACGAGCAGTACTTC. Translation gives CASSIGSSGSRLNEQYF. The full variable domain, completed using reference TRBV19 and TRBJ2-7, is DGGITQSPKYLFRKEGQNVTLSCEQNLNHDAMYWYRQDPGQGLRLIYYSQIVNDFQKGDIAEGYSVSREKKESFPLTVTSAQKNPTAFYLCASSIGSSGSRLNEQYFGPGTRLTVT.

The chain has TRBV27 and TRBJ2-7; D not certain. With 5 bases removed from V and 0 bases from J, the gap between germline ends came to 11 bases. This CDR3 has 14 amino acids. Germline CDR1 is MNHEY and CDR2 is SMNVEV (reference sequence). As DNA, the CDR3 is TGTGCCAGCAGTCCCAGACTGAGCTCCTACGAGCAGTACTTC. This translates into CASSPRLSSYEQYF.

The CDR3 loop is CASAQAGELFF. The CDR3 coding sequence is TGTGCCAGCGCTCAGGCCGGGGAGCTGTTTTTT. The V gene is TRBV6-5, the J gene TRBJ2-2; D not certain. There are 11 residues in the CDR3. Trimming took 8 bases from V and 6 from J, leaving 7 bases between them. Germline lookup yields CDR1 MNHEY and CDR2 SVGAGI.

The chain combines TRBV6-2 or TRBV6-3 with TRBJ1-1; D is ambiguous. The germline CDR1 and CDR2 sequences are MNHEY and SVGEGT. The CDR3 is 14 residues long. V lost 2 bases, J lost 4 bases, and 11 bases lay in between. DNA for the CDR3: TGTGCCAGCAGTTACGGTAGGGCGGGCACTGAAGCTTTCTTT. It is translated as CASSYGRAGTEAFF.

This clonotype turned up a few times. J is TRBJ2-1 and V is TRBV7-2; D is uncertain. Germline V gene data show CDR1 as SGHTA and CDR2 as FQGNSA. The CDR3 contains 13 residues. V was trimmed by 1 base and J by 5 bases, leaving 6 bases between them. The CDR3 protein is CASSLDRDNEQFF. CDR3 coding DNA: TGTGCCAGCAGCTTAGACCGAGACAATGAGCAGTTCTTC.

This clonotype was seen a few times. The J gene is TRBJ2-7, the V gene TRBV7-6; 10 nucleotides align to TRBD2. V shed 5 bases, J shed 2 bases, and the junction held 6 bases outside the gene matches. Germline V gene data show CDR1 as SGHVS and CDR2 as FNYEAQ. The CDR3 contains 15 residues. For the CDR3, the DNA is TGTGCCAGCAGCCCCGGGACTAGCGATCCCTACGAGCAGTACTTC. It yields the protein CASSPGTSDPYEQYF.

With respect to this clonotype: This may stem from a read error, because a much larger clone lies one nucleotide away. The chain joins TRBV6-1 to TRBJ2-5; 12 nucleotides align to TRBD2. The V gene's germline CDR1 is MNHNS and CDR2 SASEGT. The CDR3 runs 16 residues. V shed 5 bases and J 5 bases; nucleotides not matched to a gene: 9. As DNA, the CDR3 is TGTGCCAGCAGTCTGCTAGCGGGAGGGGGTCTCGAGACCCAGTACTTC. As protein: CASSLLAGGGLETQYF.

The chain links TRBV20-1 to TRBJ2-7; possible D gene TRBD1, 5 bases. With 3 bases removed from V and 3 bases from J, the gap between germline ends came to 15 bases. CDR3 length: 14 amino acids. From germline, CDR1 is DFQATT and CDR2 SNEGSKA (reference sequence). Written as DNA, the CDR3 is TGCAGTGCTAGCGACAGCCCTAAGATCTACGAGCAGTACTTC. Residues: CSASDSPKIYEQYF.

The sample holds a few counts of this clonotype. The chain combines TRBV20-1 with TRBJ2-5; the match to TRBD2 covers 7 bases. The trim removed 6 bases at V and 2 bases at J, leaving 12 bases unmatched. CDR3 length: 15 residues. The germline CDR1 and CDR2 sequences are DFQATT and SNEGSKA (reference sequence). The DNA for the CDR3 is TGCAGTGCCCCGGCCCCGGGAGGCTTTCAAGAGACCCAGTACTTC. Encoded protein: CSAPAPGGFQETQYF.

The chain combines TRBV6-1 with TRBJ1-3, with 8 bases aligning to TRBD1. In germline, CDR1 is MNHNS, CDR2 SASEGT. The trim removed 5 bases at V and 9 bases at J, leaving 9 bases unmatched. The CDR3 sequence is 14 residues long. CDR3 protein: CASSTRTGWTTIYF. The CDR3 bases are TGTGCCAGCAGTACAAGGACAGGGTGGACCACCATATATTTT.

The chain couples TRBV20-1 to TRBJ1-5, with a weak D call TRBD1 (6 bases). The CDR3 sequence is 15 residues long. V was shortened by 5 bases and J by 6 bases, with 20 bases between the two germline ends. Germline V gene lookup returns CDR1 DFQATT and CDR2 SNEGSKA (reference sequence). This chain's CDR3 is CSAQRGTRSGQPQHF. As DNA, the CDR3 is TGCAGTGCTCAACGCGGGACAAGGTCGGGTCAGCCCCAGCATTTT.

The V and J genes are TRBV19 and TRBJ2-7; 8 bases agree with TRBD1. This CDR3 region has 14 residues. Germline V gene sequence: CDR1 LNHDA, CDR2 SQIVND (reference sequence). Germline trimming cut 10 bases from V and 2 bases from J; bases unmatched to any gene: 10. CDR3 region: CATGPWDRTYEQYF. The CDR3 region has the DNA TGTGCCACTGGCCCCTGGGACAGGACCTACGAGCAGTACTTC. Complete variable domain (other parts from reference TRBV19 and TRBJ2-7): DGGITQSPKYLFRKEGQNVTLSCEQNLNHDAMYWYRQDPGQGLRLIYYSQIVNDFQKGDIAEGYSVSREKKESFPLTVTSAQKNPTAFYLCATGPWDRTYEQYFGPGTRLTVT.

The rearrangement joins TRBV20-1 to TRBJ2-7; D is undetermined. The CDR3 runs 18 residues. V was clipped by 0 bases and J by 0 bases, with 21 bases between them. The germline CDR1 and CDR2 sequences are DFQATT and SNEGSKA (reference sequence). CDR3 in DNA: TGCAGTGCTAGAGATAAGGTGAGGCAGACCTTCAGCTCCTACGAGCAGTACTTC. It specifies CSARDKVRQTFSSYEQYF.

The chain carries TRBV6-1 and TRBJ2-3, with TRBD2 identical over 12 bases. The junction had 0 bases not matched to a gene; V was cut back by 4 bases and J by 4 bases. This CDR3 has 14 residues. Germline CDR1 MNHNS, CDR2 SASEGT. The CDR3 loop reads CASSGLAGADTQYF. CDR3 sequence (DNA): TGTGCCAGCAGTGGACTAGCGGGAGCAGATACGCAGTATTTT.

V usage is TRBV5-6 and J usage is TRBJ1-5, with D possibly matching TRBD1 (5 bases). Germline V gene sequence: CDR1 SGHDT, CDR2 YYEEEE. This CDR3 is built from 15 residues. Trimming removed 4 bases from V and 0 bases from J, with 11 bases in between. The CDR3 loop reads CASSAGGYSNQPQHF. CDR3 in DNA: TGTGCCAGCAGCGCCGGGGGATATAGCAATCAGCCCCAGCATTTT.

The chain recombines TRBV27 with TRBJ2-7; 7 nucleotides align to TRBD2. The CDR3 is made up of 16 amino acids. The germline gives CDR1 MNHEY, CDR2 SMNVEV (reference sequence). Losses at the gene ends were 8 bases for V and 3 bases for J; bases not matched to a gene: 16. The CDR3 coding sequence is TGTGCCAGCGATCACTCATCAGCGGGGCCCGACTACGAGCAGTACTTC. It encodes CASDHSSAGPDYEQYF.

This clonotype was recorded only once. The rearrangement uses TRBV6-1 and TRBJ2-2, with a tentative D call TRBD2 (6 bases). V lost 6 bases, J lost 5 bases, and 25 bases lay in between. The CDR3 extends over 18 amino acids. In germline, CDR1 is MNHNS, CDR2 SASEGT. Here the CDR3 DNA reads TGTGCCAGCAGGCGACGTAACAGGAGGGCCTTGGGGACCGGGGAGCTGTTTTTT. This codes for CASRRRNRRALGTGELFF.

This clonotype was detected a few times. The chain links TRBV5-4 to TRBJ2-5, with D possibly called TRBD1 or TRBD2 (6 bases each). Germline CDR1 and CDR2: SGHNT and YYREEE (reference sequence). CDR3 length: 13 residues. V lost 4 bases to trimming and J lost 1 base, with 8 bases between them. The CDR3 region is CASSRGAQETQYF. The CDR3 DNA sequence: TGTGCCAGCAGCAGGGGGGCCCAAGAGACCCAGTACTTC.

This chain links TRBV19 with TRBJ2-7; D assignment may be TRBD1 or TRBD2 (5 bases each). Germline V gene lookup returns CDR1 LNHDA and CDR2 SQIVND (reference sequence). V lost 4 bases and J lost 2, with 12 bases in between. The CDR3 totals 14 residues. The CDR3 here is CASSTGRGTYEQYF. CDR3 nucleotide sequence: TGTGCCAGTAGTACAGGACGGGGCACCTACGAGCAGTACTTC. The full variable domain, in which reference TRBV19 and TRBJ2-7 provide the parts outside the CDR3, is DGGITQSPKYLFRKEGQNVTLSCEQNLNHDAMYWYRQDPGQGLRLIYYSQIVNDFQKGDIAEGYSVSREKKESFPLTVTSAQKNPTAFYLCASSTGRGTYEQYFGPGTRLTVT.

CDR3 sequence (DNA): TGTGCCAGCAGACTGGCCGGGACAGGGCTTGGCTACACCTTC. The encoded protein is CASRLAGTGLGYTF. The chain joins TRBV28 to TRBJ1-2; 9 bases agree with TRBD1. CDR1 MDHEN and CDR2 SYDVKM come from the germline V gene. J was trimmed by 7 bases and V by 6 bases; bases with no gene match: 9. The CDR3 length is 14 residues.

The chain recombines TRBV2 with TRBJ1-5; tentative D call: TRBD1 (5 bases). CDR3 length: 13 residues. The germline V gene encodes CDR1 SNHLY and CDR2 FYNNEI. V was cut by 7 bases and J by 4 bases, with 11 bases left in between. The CDR3 DNA follows: TGTGCCAGCACCAGAGACAGAAATCAGCCCCAGCATTTT. As protein: CASTRDRNQPQHF.